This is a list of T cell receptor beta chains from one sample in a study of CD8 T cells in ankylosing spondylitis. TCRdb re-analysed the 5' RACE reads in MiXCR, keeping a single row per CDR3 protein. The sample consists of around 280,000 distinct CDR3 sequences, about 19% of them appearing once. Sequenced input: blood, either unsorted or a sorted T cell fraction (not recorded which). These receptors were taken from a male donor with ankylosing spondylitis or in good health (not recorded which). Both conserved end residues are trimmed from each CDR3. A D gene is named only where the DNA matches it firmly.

CDR3: ASNQRTPLQETQY
D: -
J: TRBJ2-5
V: TRBV3-1

CDR3: ASSKGSGELF
D: -
J: TRBJ2-2
V: TRBV12-3/TRBV12-4

CDR3: SAKLAGGPPDTQY
D: TRBD2
J: TRBJ2-3
V: TRBV20-1

CDR3: ASSYQRLGHEQF
D: -
J: TRBJ2-1
V: TRBV5-1

CDR3: SARTVPGETQY
D: -
J: TRBJ2-5
V: TRBV20-1

CDR3: ASSYDSNTEAF
D: -
J: TRBJ1-1
V: TRBV6-5

CDR3: ASSPDTGANVLT
D: -
J: TRBJ2-6
V: TRBV12-3/TRBV12-4

CDR3: ASSIGLGREGDTQY
D: TRBD2
J: TRBJ2-3
V: TRBV19

CDR3: SVAGSEEKLF
D: -
J: TRBJ1-4
V: TRBV29-1

CDR3: SARAPWGGKEREQF
D: TRBD2
J: TRBJ2-1
V: TRBV20-1

CDR3: ASSLVSRNEQF
D: -
J: TRBJ2-1
V: TRBV11-2

CDR3: ASSQPYGRPEAF
D: -
J: TRBJ1-1
V: TRBV14

CDR3: ASSPGGSQPQH
D: TRBD1
J: TRBJ1-5
V: TRBV28

CDR3: ASSLTPGLAGGPSSTDTQY
D: TRBD2
J: TRBJ2-3
V: TRBV12-3/TRBV12-4

CDR3: ASSRRQGTGANVLT
D: TRBD1
J: TRBJ2-6
V: TRBV12-3/TRBV12-4